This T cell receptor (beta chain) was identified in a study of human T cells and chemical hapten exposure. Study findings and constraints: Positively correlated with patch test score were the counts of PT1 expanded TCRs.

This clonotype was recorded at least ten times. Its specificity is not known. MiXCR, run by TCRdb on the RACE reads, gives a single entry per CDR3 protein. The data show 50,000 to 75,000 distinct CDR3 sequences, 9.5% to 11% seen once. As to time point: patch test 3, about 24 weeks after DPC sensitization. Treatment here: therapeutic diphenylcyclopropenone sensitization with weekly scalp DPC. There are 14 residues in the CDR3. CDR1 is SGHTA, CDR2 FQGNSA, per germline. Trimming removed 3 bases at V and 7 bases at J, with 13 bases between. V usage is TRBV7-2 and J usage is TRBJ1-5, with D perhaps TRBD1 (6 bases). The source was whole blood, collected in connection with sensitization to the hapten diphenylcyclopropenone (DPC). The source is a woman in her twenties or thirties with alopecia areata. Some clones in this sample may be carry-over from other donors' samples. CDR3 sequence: CASSFAGARQPQHF. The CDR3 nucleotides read TGTGCCAGCAGCTTCGCGGGGGCGCGGCAGCCCCAGCATTTT.